What follows are 28 T cell receptor beta chains derived from one specimen sequenced in a study of T-cell memory formation after mild COVID-19. TCRdb used MiXCR to reprocess the 5' RACE reads, holding one entry per CDR3 protein. Among just over 400,000 distinct CDR3 sequences listed, 23% were seen once. Sample: PBMCs or a T cell subset sorted from them (not recorded which). The receptors were sampled from an adult woman who had mild COVID-19 (a few samples of this study predate the infection). Cell type and time point are not known.

The V call is TRBV6-6, the J call TRBJ1-1; D perhaps matches TRBD1 (6 bases). Germline V gene lookup returns CDR1 MNHNY and CDR2 SVGAGI (reference sequence). With 5 bases removed from V and 0 bases from J, the gap between germline ends came to 16 bases. This CDR3 is built from 16 residues. The chain's CDR3 is CASSRGLGGLNTEAFF. The CDR3 nucleotides read TGTGCCAGCAGTAGGGGGTTGGGGGGACTGAACACTGAAGCTTTCTTT.

This clonotype has more than one count but fewer than ten. V usage is TRBV25-1 and J usage is TRBJ2-7; a weak D match, TRBD2 (5 bases). Germline loops: CDR1 MGHDK, CDR2 SYGVNS. This CDR3 is 12 amino acids long. V was cut by 4 bases and J by 2 bases, with 6 bases left in between. CDR3 coding DNA: TGTGCCAGCAGTGGACTACCCTACGAGCAGTACTTC. Protein product: CASSGLPYEQYF.

This clonotype was detected only a few times. The V gene is TRBV7-9, the J gene TRBJ1-2; the D gene is possibly TRBD1 (5 bases). V gave up 6 bases and J gave up 14 bases, with 16 bases separating them. The CDR3 is 11 amino acids. Germline V gene lookup returns CDR1 SEHNR and CDR2 FQNEAQ (reference sequence). CDR3 region: CASRGTGAETF. The CDR3 bases are TGTGCCAGCAGAGGGACGGGAGCAGAGACCTTC.

The table lists this clonotype with a few counts. The J gene is TRBJ2-1, the V gene TRBV5-4; 9 bases agree with TRBD2. V lost 4 bases and J lost 4; bases outside the gene matches: 9. There are 16 residues in the CDR3. The V gene's germline CDR1 is SGHNT and CDR2 YYREEE (reference sequence). As DNA, the CDR3 is TGTGCCAGCAGCCCCTCGGGGCGGGAGGGGTACAATGAGCAGTTCTTC. Encoded protein: CASSPSGREGYNEQFF.

The gene calls are TRBV9 and TRBJ2-2, with 8 positions matching TRBD2. Losses at the gene ends were 3 bases for V and 2 bases for J; bases not matched to a gene: 9. Germline CDR1 reads SGDLS; CDR2 reads YYNGEE. The length of the CDR3 is 17 residues. The CDR3 region has the DNA TGTGCCAGCAGCGCCGGACTCGGGACTAGTAACACCGGGGAGCTGTTTTTT. Amino acids: CASSAGLGTSNTGELFF.

V gene TRBV30 combines with J gene TRBJ1-1; D uncertain. V dropped 0 bases and J dropped 0 bases, with 11 bases sitting between them. This CDR3 is built from 15 residues. Germline V gene lookup returns CDR1 GTSNPN and CDR2 SVGIG (reference sequence). The CDR3: CAWSVALILNTEAFF. As DNA, the CDR3 is TGTGCCTGGAGTGTAGCCCTTATCTTGAACACTGAAGCTTTCTTT. The variable domain in full, with the rest retrieved from reference TRBV30 and TRBJ1-1, is SQTIHQWPATLVQPVGSPLSLECTVEGTSNPNLYWYRQAAGRGLQLLFYSVGIGQISSEVPQNLSASRPQDRQFILSSKKLLLSDSGFYLCAWSVALILNTEAFFGQGTRLTVV.

This chain uses TRBV6-5 with TRBJ1-6, with a tentative D call TRBD1 (5 bases). The V gene's germline CDR1 is MNHEY and CDR2 SVGAGI. Trimming removed 0 bases at V and 5 bases at J, with 11 bases between. This CDR3 spans 16 amino acids. CDR3 DNA: TGTGCCAGCAGTTACTCGAGTGGCAGGGATAATTCACCCCTCCACTTT. It translates to CASSYSSGRDNSPLHF.

This clonotype was observed a handful of times. The chain recombines TRBV27 with TRBJ2-7; D unresolved. Germline V gives CDR1 MNHEY, CDR2 SMNVEV (reference sequence). V lost 4 bases and J 2 bases, leaving 9 bases between the germline ends. This CDR3 region has 13 residues. The DNA of the CDR3 is TGTGCCAGCAGTTCGCAGGTTCCCTACGAGCAGTACTTC. Amino acid sequence: CASSSQVPYEQYF.

In this sample, this clonotype turned up a few times. The chain joins TRBV20-1 to TRBJ2-7; TRBD2 might be the D (6 bases). The CDR3 loop spans 15 amino acids. V lost 0 bases, J lost 0 bases, and 12 bases lay in between. The germline gives CDR1 DFQATT, CDR2 SNEGSKA (reference sequence). The CDR3 coding sequence is TGCAGTGCTAGAGATGCGGGGTCACTCTCCTACGAGCAGTACTTC. Residues: CSARDAGSLSYEQYF.

A word on this clonotype: The conserved final phenylalanine or tryptophan is absent from the CDR3, which likely points to a read error. It is unclear where the CDR3 begins or ends on the DNA, so no DNA is shown, and the CDR3 is as TCRdb lists it. The V and J genes are TRBV5-6 and TRBJ2-4; TRBD2, as called in the table, went unchecked against the DNA. Germline V gene lookup returns CDR1 SGHDT and CDR2 YYEEEE. The CDR3 totals 15 residues, both ends included. The CDR3 here is CASSFASGSGNIISS.

The chain couples TRBV20-1 to TRBJ2-3; 11 bases fit TRBD2. CDR1 DFQATT and CDR2 SNEGSKA come from the germline V gene (reference sequence). With V trimmed by 6 bases and J by 4 bases, 6 bases remained unmatched. This CDR3 region has 14 residues. CDR3 in amino acids: CSATTSGTADTQYF. CDR3 DNA sequence: TGCAGTGCAACGACTAGCGGGACGGCAGATACGCAGTATTTT.

This clonotype has only a few counts. This chain uses TRBV18 with TRBJ1-5, with 9 bases that match TRBD1. V shed 5 bases, J shed 5 bases, and the junction held 4 bases outside the gene matches. The CDR3 sequence is 14 residues long. The germline V gene has CDR1 KGHSH and CDR2 LQKENI. Here the CDR3 DNA reads TGTGCCAGCTCATACCGACAGGGGGATCAGCCCCAGCATTTT. Translating it yields CASSYRQGDQPQHF.

Details on this clonotype: An end of the junction does not agree with germline; a read error may underlie this. This rearrangement joins TRBV7-7 to TRBJ2-7; 11 nucleotides line up with TRBD2. This CDR3 contains 16 residues. In germline, CDR1 is SSHAT, CDR2 FNYEAQ (reference sequence). The CDR3 spells CASSPGLAGNSYEQYF. The DNA for the CDR3 is TGTGCTAGCAGCCCAGGACTAGCGGGTAACTCCTACGAGCAGTACTTC.

The rearrangement links TRBV30 to TRBJ1-1; no clear D gene. Germline CDR1 GTSNPN, CDR2 SVGIG (reference sequence). V lost 0 bases and J lost 0, with 14 bases in between. The CDR3 spans 16 residues. The CDR3 nucleotides are TGTGCCTGGAGTGTACCTCCTGCCACTATGAACACTGAAGCTTTCTTT. Translating gives CAWSVPPATMNTEAFF.

CDR3 in DNA: TGTGCCAGCAGCGTAGGACGGACAGGGGAGCAGTACTTC. Protein: CASSVGRTGEQYF. V gene TRBV9 combines with J gene TRBJ2-7; 8 bases are a match to TRBD1. Germline V gives CDR1 SGDLS, CDR2 YYNGEE. J lost 7 bases, V lost 0 bases, and 3 bases had no gene match. The CDR3 contains 13 residues.

This rearrangement joins TRBV5-1 to TRBJ2-1, with a tentative D call TRBD1 (6 bases). With 3 bases removed from V and 9 bases from J, the gap between germline ends came to 16 bases. In germline, CDR1 is SGHRS, CDR2 YFSETQ. CDR3 size: 14 residues. The CDR3 region has the DNA TGCGCCAGCAGCTGGGGGCCGATAAGGAGTGAGCAGTTCTTC. Its translation is CASSWGPIRSEQFF.

The CDR3 loop is CASSELGQGSSNEQFF. The CDR3 DNA is TGTGCCAGCAGTGAATTGGGACAGGGGTCTTCCAATGAGCAGTTCTTC. The chain uses TRBV25-1 and TRBJ2-1, with 10 bases fitting TRBD1. The germline V gene encodes CDR1 MGHDK and CDR2 SYGVNS. This CDR3 has 16 residues. The J segment lost 6 bases and the V segment lost 1 base, leaving 6 bases of the junction unmatched.

This rearrangement joins TRBV5-1 to TRBJ1-1, with 9 nucleotides matching TRBD1. The trim removed 3 bases at V and 4 bases at J, leaving 13 bases unmatched. The CDR3 has 17 residues. The germline V gene encodes CDR1 SGHRS and CDR2 YFSETQ. Here the CDR3 DNA reads TGCGCCAGCAGCTCAGCCGGGACAGGGATATCAGGCACTGAAGCTTTCTTT. It specifies CASSSAGTGISGTEAFF. The full variable domain, rest sourced from reference TRBV5-1 and TRBJ1-1, is KAGVTQTPRYLIKTRGQQVTLSCSPISGHRSVSWYQQTPGQGLQFLFEYFSETQRNKGNFPGRFSGRQFSNSRSEMNVSTLELGDSALYLCASSSAGTGISGTEAFFGQGTRLTVV.

The chain has TRBV10-3 and TRBJ2-2, with D unresolved. The V and J ends lost 1 base and 2 bases respectively, with 5 bases between them. Germline V lookup: CDR1 ENHRY, CDR2 SYGVKD. The CDR3 contains 14 residues. The CDR3 DNA reads TGTGCCATCAGTGAGTTGTCTAACACCGGGGAGCTGTTTTTT. Translating gives CAISELSNTGELFF.

This clonotype appeared a few times. V gene TRBV5-8 combines with J gene TRBJ2-1; D perhaps matches TRBD1 (6 bases). The CDR3 has 14 residues. Germline CDR1 is SGHTS and CDR2 is YDEGEE. V was clipped by 1 base and J by 4 bases, with 9 bases between them. The CDR3 coding sequence is TGTGCCAGCAGCTTGAGGACAGCTTACAATGAGCAGTTCTTC. Its protein is CASSLRTAYNEQFF.

This clonotype has at least ten counts. V and J are TRBV5-1 and TRBJ2-5, with D unclear. This CDR3 contains 13 residues. The V and J ends lost 0 bases and 5 bases respectively, with 8 bases between them. The V gene's germline CDR1 is SGHRS and CDR2 YFSETQ. CDR3 DNA: TGCGCCAGCAGCTTGGGGAATAGGGAGACCCAGTACTTC. It is translated as CASSLGNRETQYF.

The chain recombines TRBV5-1 with TRBJ2-3; 8 nucleotides align to TRBD2. This CDR3 is built from 16 residues. V dropped 0 bases and J dropped 5; count of bases not matched to a gene: 8. The germline V gene has CDR1 SGHRS and CDR2 YFSETQ. The CDR3 DNA follows: TGCGCCAGCAGCTTGGAGCCTAGCGGGTCGATAGATACGCAGTATTTT. Translating it yields CASSLEPSGSIDTQYF.

The V call is TRBV20-1, the J call TRBJ1-2; 8 nucleotides line up with TRBD1. Germline values: CDR1 DFQATT, CDR2 SNEGSKA (reference sequence). This CDR3 spans 13 amino acids. V was clipped by 5 bases and J by 8 bases; unmatched bases: 10. CDR3 sequence (DNA): TGCAGTGCTTGGACAGGGCAGGCCGGAGGCTACACCTTC. Translation gives CSAWTGQAGGYTF.

Turning to this clonotype: This clone may be a read error of a much larger clone one base away. The V gene is TRBV28, the J gene TRBJ2-7, with 10 bases aligning to TRBD1. The CDR3 totals 12 residues. Germline CDR1 is MDHEN and CDR2 is SYDVKM. V shed 8 bases, J shed 2 bases, and the junction held 0 bases outside the gene matches. CDR3 loop: CASGTGAYEQYF. The CDR3 DNA reads as TGTGCCAGCGGGACAGGGGCCTACGAGCAGTACTTC.

J is TRBJ1-1 and V is TRBV5-6; 8 bases align to TRBD1. CDR1 SGHDT and CDR2 YYEEEE come from the germline V gene. With 2 bases clipped from V and 1 base from J, the junction kept 7 bases outside the gene matches. The CDR3 is made up of 16 amino acids. CDR3 sequence reads: CASSFFTGGENTEAFF. For the CDR3, the DNA is TGTGCCAGCAGCTTTTTTACAGGGGGTGAGAACACTGAAGCTTTCTTT.

This clonotype was seen only a few times. V gene TRBV5-4 combines with J gene TRBJ1-1; D unresolved. The CDR3 length is 12 residues. Trimming left V 4 bases short and J 11 bases short, with 15 bases between. Germline V CDR1 and CDR2: SGHNT, YYREEE (reference sequence). The CDR3 DNA reads TGTGCCAGCAGCGGGGTGCTAACGGAGGCTTTCTTT. Translating gives CASSGVLTEAFF.

The chain combines TRBV4-3 with TRBJ2-1; 7 bases are a match to TRBD1. After removal of 0 bases from V and 0 bases from J, the junction contained 5 bases not matched to a gene. The germline V gene has CDR1 LGHNA and CDR2 YSLEER. The CDR3 runs to 17 residues. CDR3 DNA sequence: TGCGCCAGCAGCCAAGAATTGACAGGGAGCTCCTACAATGAGCAGTTCTTC. Protein: CASSQELTGSSYNEQFF.

There are many counts of this clonotype. This chain connects TRBV24-1 to TRBJ2-3; possibly TRBD2 for D (5 bases). Germline lookup yields CDR1 KGHDR and CDR2 SFDVKD. The V end lost 4 bases, the J end lost 2 bases, and 21 bases lay between the germline ends. The length of the CDR3 is 18 residues. This chain's CDR3 is CATSDLRGHSGDTDTQYF. CDR3 DNA sequence: TGTGCCACCAGTGACCTGAGAGGGCATTCCGGGGACACAGATACGCAGTATTTT.